This T cell receptor beta chain was profiled in a study of control samples from healthy donors and cancer patients. The V and J ends lost 0 bases and 5 bases respectively, with 13 bases between them. Germline CDR1 reads LNHNV; CDR2 reads YYDKDF (reference sequence). This CDR3 is 15 amino acids long. Data came from immunoSEQ multiplex PCR; TCRdb stores just in-frame clones and leaves some out. The repertoire holds some 79,000 clones, with 80% to 95% as singletons. The clonotype originates from a woman aged 40 to 50 with lung cancer. J is TRBJ2-5 and V is TRBV15; TRBD2 might be the D (5 bases). The source material was PBMCs. CDR3 sequence: CATSRDTEGVETQYF. CDR3 nucleotides: TGTGCCACCAGCAGAGATACCGAGGGAGTCGAGACCCAGTACTTC.